This T cell receptor beta chain was sequenced during a study of cytomegalovirus exposure and HLA in healthy donors (dated by TCRdb to 2015 to 2018). Notes on the research overall: An earlier analysis of approximately 640 of the donors reported 276 Gb of sequence data and approximately 110 million unique TCR beta sequences from some 180 million T cells. Approximately 310 gigabases of sequencing data and some 85 million unique TCR sequences were included in an early release covering several hundred HLA-typed donors. Of the roughly 390 genotyped donors, 81% were placed in the genetic ancestry cluster associated with self-reported Caucasian donors. The aim of the study was to test whether cataloging public T cell receptors could identify signatures of past pathogen exposure. The T cell repertoires of under 750 subjects were profiled by immunosequencing and related to cytomegalovirus serostatus. Along with the 666-subject first cohort, a separate validation cohort of over 90 different subjects was used. High-throughput TCR immunosequencing, statistical association of individual TCRs with disease status, and machine learning were combined to predict cytomegalovirus infection status. A later analysis re-analyzed previously published TCR beta repertoires from several hundred donors and added high-resolution HLA genotyping to study TCR occurrence patterns. Rather than using new phenotypic data, the later analysis identified candidate immune exposures from TCR beta sequences and from how often those sequences occurred across donors. An earlier analysis of approximately 580 of the donors used high-throughput TCR beta sequencing to judge whether each TCR beta V gene segment behaved as functional or pseudogenic. Donor age, sex, ethnicity and CMV serostatus were collected together with the repertoire data. A later genetic analysis used genome-wide SNP genotypes for about 65% of the roughly 700 donors, treating that subset as a discovery cohort. Every discovery cohort repertoire had been produced on one sequencing platform. HLA typing included class I and class II loci at four-digit resolution. The number of typed donors differed by locus: about 620-630 for A, B, C, DRB1 and DQB1; 500 to 550 for DQA1; 606 for DPA1; and around 470 for DPB1. Four or five DR-DQ haplotypes were handled as single units for association and clustering because linkage in the cohort was strong. Among a few hundred genotyped donors of the cohort, an average of around 240,000 unique TCR beta nucleotide sequences were sequenced per donor, around 20% of them non-productive.

What the work shows at the level of the full study, not this receptor alone: In vitro tests confirmed that a few of the cytomegalovirus-associated TCR beta chains recognize cytomegalovirus antigens. Immune exposure information for the cohort was limited to CMV serostatus. Strong co-occurrence of HLA alleles, especially DR and DQ, made assigning TCR associations to individual alleles difficult. Most CMV-associated TCR beta chains appeared to be HLA-restricted in a later analysis, and the HLA associations seemed to be driven largely by CMV exposure. A later analysis found that TCR association rates varied across HLA loci, with DRB1 alleles showing the most associated TCRs and HLA-C alleles the fewest. Because HLA typing was missing for some donors at each locus, association tests included only the typed subset. A further reported finding was that TCR beta sequences accurately predicted the HLA-A and HLA-B alleles for most subjects in the first cohort. A later genetic analysis associated a missense DCLRE1C variant with V-gene and J-gene trimming of TCR beta chains, and an independent cohort replicated the association. The presence/absence analyses assumed that sequencing depth was roughly uniform across donors, and that assumption may not be true. In a later analysis, several top co-occurrence clusters were reported to appear linked to parvovirus B19, influenza, CMV and Epstein-Barr virus. According to a later genetic analysis, donors in an Asian-associated ancestry cluster had fewer N-insertions in productive TCRs than the roughly 660-donor mean. A total of 150 to 200 TCR beta chains were listed by the study as associated with cytomegalovirus. A cluster of highly shared sequence variants was judged likely to be a technical artifact of the sequencing pipeline. The earlier analysis of approximately 540 of the donors excluded 15 to 20 rarely observed V segments, including chromosome 9 orphons, because counts were too low. It was suggested by the authors that the approach could potentially be generalized to other disease states and immunological phenotypes. Because the 87-base-pair reads could not distinguish some IMGT-functional V segments, including TRBV6-2 and TRBV6-3, those segments were excluded. The cohort was sequenced for TCR beta chains only, and without alpha or paired-chain data the features that could be detected were limited. A later analysis associated 17,000 or so TCR beta sequences with specific HLA alleles at a false discovery rate of 0.05. In a later analysis, HLA-associated TCR beta chains were found to be more clonally expanded and to have lower generation probabilities than equally common non-associated chains. An earlier analysis of 450 to 750 of the donors showed that most TCR beta V segments appeared in productive rearrangements either about 87% or about 30% of the time, which broadly matched IMGT annotations. Correlated functional status among segregating V segments might reflect linkage disequilibrium, but an unknown experimental factor could not be ruled out. In both the original and validation cohorts, the classifier was reported to diagnose cytomegalovirus status with high specificity and sensitivity. While some public TCRs were present in many individuals, most TCR sequences turned up only very rarely across donors.

In total, roughly 710 healthy bone marrow donors made up the cohort. At the time of sampling, all cohort members were nominally healthy, though unrecorded immune exposures were likely present. The donor was CMV seropositive and belonged to the group of about 290 seropositive cohort members. A peripheral blood sample was provided by each donor, and peripheral blood mononuclear cells were used for TCR beta sequencing. The Qiagen DNeasy Blood Extraction Kit was used to extract genomic DNA from the blood cell samples. From a lookup of the germline V gene, CDR1 and CDR2 are SGHAT and FQNNGV. Trimming accounts for 5 bases at V and 3 bases at J, while the number of junction bases matched to no gene is 6. The CDR3 goes from the cysteine to the phenylalanine over 15 residues. Just the 45-base CDR3 DNA is kept, in frame starting at base 1. Libraries were built with the immunoSEQ multiplex PCR assay. For the multiplex PCR, a mixture combining 60 forward primers for TCR Vbeta segments and 13 reverse primers for TCR Jbeta segments was used. The CDR3 region of rearranged TCR beta genes was amplified from genomic DNA with a multiplex PCR assay. The Illumina HiSeq System was used to sequence the amplified TCR beta libraries as 87-base-pair reads. From the authors' description of their analysis: A later analysis counted about 80 million unique TCR beta chains across the 670 or so repertoires, and approximately 11 million of these chains were shared by at least two donors. Raw reads were error-corrected and collapsed into unique sequences by a nearest-neighbor algorithm in which closely related sequences were merged to remove PCR and sequencing errors. V, D and J gene segments were assigned by aligning CDR3 sequences to IMGT reference sequences. For a sequence to be retained, at least a six-nucleotide match to both a V gene segment and a J gene segment was required. A rearrangement was called productive if the CDR3 had no stop codons and remained in frame with V and J, and every other rearrangement was called non-productive. Following IMGT convention, CDR3 was defined as the stretch from the second conserved V-encoded cysteine to the conserved J-encoded phenylalanine. Sequences without an unambiguous match to a single V gene segment were excluded from the earlier analysis of almost 600 of the donors. An earlier analysis of 587 of the donors classified V segments as functional when productive rearrangements were above 56.7% and as segregating when the standard deviation between donors was above 5%. A statistical classification framework was built to diagnose cytomegalovirus status from the catalog of TCR beta chain sequences. A later analysis assigned V and J genes by comparing TCR nucleotide sequences with IMGT/GENE-DB human TR gene sequences. Using the TCRdist pipeline, a later analysis assigned CDR3 sequences along with most-parsimonious VDJ recombination scenarios. A later analysis defined each TCR beta chain by its CDR3 amino acid sequence plus V-gene family, and excluded reads lacking a unique V-gene family. To address suspected cross-contamination and a sequencing artifact, a later analysis removed roughly 640 highly shared, low-generation-probability nucleotide sequences. In a later analysis, a clonal expansion index for each public chain was calculated from normalized within-repertoire ranks of inferred template counts. Generation probabilities in a later analysis came from a VDJ recombination model fitted to out-of-frame rearrangements, and those results were checked against IGoR. Hypergeometric tests were used in a later analysis to score TCR-TCR, TCR-HLA and TCR-CMV co-occurrence, with a repertoire-size bias correction applied to the TCR pairs. False discovery rates were estimated in a later analysis by permuting HLA or CMV assignments 20 times. In a later analysis, co-occurring TCRs were grouped using DBSCAN, with TCRdist sequence similarity added in when clustering inside HLA-allele-positive subsets. Repertoires with fewer than 30,000 or more than 120,000 public chains, plus five repertoires with anomalous nucleotide sharing, were excluded from co-occurrence clustering. What TCRdb holds here is the immuneACCESS table cut down to in-frame rearrangements. Part of the clones is not present; checked against another copy, under half of the missing clones reflect an unresolved V gene, and the others are unexplained. For V, J and clone size, that table is used; D and trimming come from the DNA. A total of about 140,000 clones appear in this sample, around 83% of them only once. The top ten clones comprise less than 1.5% of the sample.

Notes on this clone: Its antigen is still unknown. Base qualities are not provided; no much larger clone lies one nucleotide away.

This clonotype was sampled from a male donor in good health and CMV-seropositive. Sequencing was done on a sample of PBMCs. The chain was built from TRBV11-2 and TRBJ2-7; the junction holds 11 bases that match TRBD2. The CDR3 corresponds to CASSRGTSGNYEQYF. Here is the DNA: TGTGCCAGCAGCCGCGGGACTAGCGGAAACTACGAGCAGTACTTC.